This record looks at one TCR beta chain sequence and its context. Trimming shortened V by 3 bases and J by 0 bases, and 9 bases separated the two germline ends. Germline V gives CDR1 SEHNR, CDR2 FQNEAQ (reference sequence). CDR3 length: 14 amino acids. This sample stems from a study of shared clonotypes between healthy human individuals. Here immunoSEQ multiplex PCR was the method, and the copy in TCRdb shows in-frame clones only, minus some. The sample lists under 2,000,000 clones; about 95% were seen once. Terminally differentiated effector memory CD45RA+ cells were excluded from the naive CD8 cells, which were CD45RO-negative and positively selected for CCR7.

This chain joins TRBV7-9 and TRBJ2-7; D is unclear. The sample was naive CD8+ T cells sorted from blood. The TCR originated in a man aged 18 to 29 in good health. The CDR3 DNA is TGTGCCAGCAGCTTTCCCCAGTACTCCTACGAGCAGTACTTC. It encodes CASSFPQYSYEQYF.